This passage covers 29 T cell receptor beta chains from one sample sequenced in a study of identical twins. Using its own MiXCR run on the 5' RACE reads, TCRdb lists one record per CDR3 protein. The profile shows approximately 1.8 million distinct CDR3 sequences, under 35% of them singletons. Sequences were obtained from cord blood. Receptor source: a newborn girl in good health.

The chain combines TRBV4-1 with TRBJ2-1; tentative D call: TRBD2 (5 bases). Between the trimmed V and J ends, which lost 2 bases and 0 bases, there was a span of 11 bases. Per the germline V gene, CDR1 is MGHRA and CDR2 is YSYEKL. The CDR3 spans 16 residues. The CDR3 sequence is CASSQRAESSYNEQFF. In DNA, the CDR3 is TGCGCCAGCAGCCAAAGAGCGGAGAGCTCCTACAATGAGCAGTTCTTC.

CDR3 nucleotides: TGCGCCAGCAGGCCGGACAGGGATTATTATGGCTACACCTTC. Its translation is CASRPDRDYYGYTF. The rearrangement links TRBV5-1 to TRBJ1-2, with 8 bases matching TRBD1. V shed 5 bases, J shed 5 bases, and the junction held 8 bases outside the gene matches. Germline V gene data show CDR1 as SGHRS and CDR2 as YFSETQ. The CDR3 is 14 residues long.

This chain joins TRBV29-1 and TRBJ2-1, with 10 bases identical to TRBD2. The CDR3 has 12 residues. Germline CDR1 is SQVTM and CDR2 is ANQGSEA. V dropped 5 bases and J dropped 6; count of bases not matched to a gene: 1. The CDR3 DNA sequence: TGCAGCGTTAGCGGGGGGGCCAATGAGCAGTTCTTC. Its translation is CSVSGGANEQFF.

V and J are TRBV20-1 and TRBJ2-2; 10 bases agree with TRBD2. CDR3 size: 15 residues. CDR1 is DFQATT and CDR2 is SNEGSKA in the germline V gene (reference sequence). V shed 3 bases and J 5 bases; nucleotides not matched to a gene: 6. CDR3: CSAREAGGPTGELFF. CDR3 DNA: TGCAGTGCTAGGGAAGCGGGGGGGCCGACCGGGGAGCTGTTTTTT.

This clonotype was detected a few times. The V gene is TRBV10-2, the J gene TRBJ2-7, with D perhaps matching TRBD2 (6 bases). CDR3 length: 14 amino acids. The V gene lost 8 bases and the J gene lost 3 bases, with 17 bases spanning the gap. Germline CDR1 and CDR2: WSHSY and SAAADI. The CDR3 DNA reads as TGCGCCAGCCCGGAACTAGCCCTCAACTACGAGCAGTACTTC. This encodes CASPELALNYEQYF.

This clonotype appeared a few times. The chain links TRBV28 to TRBJ2-5; 7 positions match TRBD1. CDR3 length equals 14 residues. Germline V CDR1 and CDR2: MDHEN, SYDVKM. Trimming at V came to 8 bases and at J to 4 bases, leaving 10 bases not matched to a gene. The CDR3 bases are TGTGCCAGCGGTGGTCATCCAGGGGGAGAGACCCAGTACTTC. Its translation: CASGGHPGGETQYF.

This clonotype has just a few counts. The chain joins TRBV9 to TRBJ1-4, with D unclear. Per germline, CDR1 SGDLS and CDR2 YYNGEE. There are 15 residues in the CDR3. V lost 0 bases, J lost 8 bases, and 14 bases lay in between. The CDR3 sequence is CASSVEPLQREKLFF. CDR3 sequence (DNA): TGTGCCAGCAGCGTAGAACCTCTCCAACGGGAAAAACTGTTTTTT.

This clonotype has at least ten counts. The chain joins TRBV27 to TRBJ2-5; D uncertain. V dropped 2 bases and J dropped 2 bases, with 9 bases sitting between them. Germline V gene data show CDR1 as MNHEY and CDR2 as SMNVEV (reference sequence). The CDR3 sequence is 14 residues long. CDR3 sequence: CASSLAYLQETQYF. In DNA, the CDR3 is TGTGCCAGCAGTTTAGCATATCTGCAAGAGACCCAGTACTTC.

Remarks on this clonotype: Its ends do not fully match the called genes, so a read error is possible. This chain uses TRBV6-2 or TRBV6-3 with TRBJ1-1; tentative D call: TRBD1 (6 bases). CDR3 length: 16 amino acids. Per the germline V gene, CDR1 is MNHEY and CDR2 is SVGEGT. The CDR3 DNA reads as TGTGCCAGCAGTTACGCGGACAGTGCAAGGAACGCTGAAGCTTTCTTT. It yields the protein CASSYADSARNAEAFF.

J is TRBJ2-3 and V is TRBV4-1; D ambiguous. The CDR3 sequence is 13 residues long. With 4 bases removed from V and 3 bases from J, the gap between germline ends came to 8 bases. The germline V gene has CDR1 MGHRA and CDR2 YSYEKL. The CDR3 region is CASSLYWTDTQYF. The CDR3 DNA reads TGCGCCAGCAGCCTCTACTGGACAGATACGCAGTATTTT.

This clonotype appeared a few times. This chain joins TRBV28 and TRBJ1-2, with D tentatively TRBD1 (5 bases). V was trimmed by 7 bases and J by 4 bases, leaving 10 bases between them. Germline V lookup: CDR1 MDHEN, CDR2 SYDVKM. This CDR3 contains 12 residues. CDR3 residues: CASNGAPYGYTF. CDR3 DNA sequence: TGTGCCAGCAATGGGGCCCCCTATGGCTACACCTTC.

The rearrangement uses TRBV20-1 and TRBJ2-1; D is unresolved. This CDR3 is built from 15 residues. The germline V gene has CDR1 DFQATT and CDR2 SNEGSKA (reference sequence). V shed 2 bases and J shed 6 bases, with 17 bases lying between them. CDR3 DNA: TGCAGTGCTAGAATCGCAACTGTTCCGGGCAATGAGCAGTTCTTC. It translates to CSARIATVPGNEQFF.

This chain uses TRBV4-2 with TRBJ2-1; 8 bases fit TRBD2. The CDR3 contains 15 residues. Trimming cost V 11 bases and J 4 bases; bases outside gene matches: 13. Germline loops: CDR1 LGHNA, CDR2 YNFKEQ. CDR3: CAGTYGLAGYNEQFF. The CDR3 DNA is TGTGCCGGCACCTATGGGCTAGCGGGTTACAATGAGCAGTTCTTC.

This clonotype was picked up a small number of times. The genes are TRBV6-5 and TRBJ1-4; weak D call: TRBD1 (5 bases). Trimming stripped 2 bases from V and 3 bases from J, with 10 bases between. This CDR3 region has 15 residues. Germline assignment: CDR1 MNHEY and CDR2 SVGAGI. The CDR3 reads CASSYPAGPNEKLFF. The CDR3 DNA follows: TGTGCCAGCAGTTACCCGGCGGGGCCTAATGAAAAACTGTTTTTT.

The V gene is TRBV6-5, the J gene TRBJ2-6; D remains unclear. V dropped 6 bases and J dropped 2 bases, with 14 bases sitting between them. CDR1 and CDR2 from the germline V gene are MNHEY and SVGAGI. The CDR3 runs to 16 residues. CDR3 DNA sequence: TGTGCCAGCAGCTCCCTTCGTACCACTGGGGCCAACGTCCTGACTTTC. Protein sequence: CASSSLRTTGANVLTF.

This clonotype was seen a few times. The rearrangement links TRBV9 to TRBJ2-1, with 7 bases identical to TRBD2. V shed 0 bases, J shed 13 bases, and the junction held 7 bases outside the gene matches. Germline V gives CDR1 SGDLS, CDR2 YYNGEE. The CDR3 runs to 13 residues. The CDR3 region is CASSVELAGVQFF. The CDR3 DNA follows: TGTGCCAGCAGCGTAGAATTGGCGGGAGTTCAGTTCTTC. The full variable domain, its missing parts supplied by reference TRBV9 and TRBJ2-1, is DSGVTQTPKHLITATGQRVTLRCSPRSGDLSVYWYQQSLDQGLQFLIQYYNGEERAKGNILERFSAQQFPDLHSELNLSSLELGDSALYFCASSVELAGVQFFGPGTRLTVL.

This clonotype was seen just once. As DNA, the CDR3 is TGTGCCAGCAGCCTAAAGGGGGGAGGGAGTCAGCCCCAGCATTTT. This translates into CASSLKGGGSQPQHF. The V call is TRBV6-5, the J call TRBJ1-5; the D gene is possibly TRBD1 (6 bases). Per germline, CDR1 MNHEY and CDR2 SVGAGI. The CDR3 covers 15 residues. V lost 6 bases, J lost 6 bases, and 18 bases lay in between.

This clonotype was detected once. V and J are TRBV20-1 and TRBJ2-1, with a possible D match to TRBD2 (6 bases). The J call may be faulty, since TRBJ2-7 better matches the DNA end. In germline, CDR1 is DFQATT, CDR2 SNEGSKA (reference sequence). This CDR3 has 14 residues. The CDR3 sequence is CSPGTLSSYNEQYF. Here the CDR3 DNA reads TGCAGCCCCGGGACTCTCAGCTCCTACAATGAGCAGTACTTC.

The V and J genes are TRBV5-6 and TRBJ1-4; no firm D call. Trimming stripped 0 bases from V and 4 bases from J, with 4 bases between. The CDR3 has 13 amino acids. CDR1 and CDR2 (germline): SGHDT, YYEEEE. CDR3 region: CASSLDGNEKLFF. CDR3 coding DNA: TGTGCCAGCAGCTTGGACGGTAATGAAAAACTGTTTTTT.

The J gene is TRBJ2-1, the V gene TRBV23-1; 8 bases fit TRBD2. TRBV23-1 is filed as an ORF, its function uncertain. V lost 2 bases, J lost 6 bases, and 9 bases stayed unmatched. The CDR3 sequence is 16 residues long. CDR3 sequence: CASSQPKAGVRNEQFF. In DNA, the CDR3 is TGCGCCAGCAGTCAACCCAAAGCGGGAGTACGCAATGAGCAGTTCTTC.

The chain links TRBV6-1 to TRBJ1-5; 9 bases are shared with TRBD1. Trimming at V came to 8 bases and at J to 0 bases, leaving 8 bases not matched to a gene. The CDR3 consists of 16 residues. CDR1 is MNHNS, CDR2 SASEGT, per germline. The chain's CDR3 is CASLNGQGLSNQPQHF. The CDR3 region has the DNA TGTGCCAGCCTTAACGGACAGGGGCTTAGCAATCAGCCCCAGCATTTT.

The chain has TRBV27 and TRBJ2-7; D might be TRBD1 (6 bases). CDR1 MNHEY and CDR2 SMNVEV come from the germline V gene (reference sequence). The CDR3 is made up of 14 amino acids. V lost 3 bases and J lost 6, with 15 bases in between. The CDR3 loop is CASSFGQGPCEQYF. The CDR3 DNA reads TGTGCCAGCAGTTTTGGCCAGGGGCCGTGCGAGCAGTACTTC.

J is TRBJ1-2 and V is TRBV20-1; weak D call: TRBD1 (5 bases). Trimming removed 0 bases from V and 8 bases from J, with 16 bases in between. CDR3 size: 14 residues. Germline V gene sequence: CDR1 DFQATT, CDR2 SNEGSKA (reference sequence). CDR3 bases: TGCAGTGCTAGAGAGGGGGAGGCTTTCCTGGGCTACACCTTC. This translates into CSAREGEAFLGYTF.

At least ten counts were recorded for this clonotype. The V call is TRBV20-1, the J call TRBJ2-7; D ambiguous. CDR1 and CDR2 from the germline V gene are DFQATT and SNEGSKA (reference sequence). CDR3 length: 12 residues. Trimming pared 3 bases from V and 2 bases from J, leaving 8 bases between. DNA of the CDR3: TGCAGTGCTAGGGTCTCCGCCTACGAGCAGTACTTC. Its translation is CSARVSAYEQYF.

The sample holds a few counts of this clonotype. The J gene is TRBJ1-1, the V gene TRBV29-1, with 7 positions matching TRBD1. V lost 7 bases to trimming and J lost 1 base; unmatched junction nucleotides: 9. The CDR3 is 14 residues long. Germline loops: CDR1 SQVTM, CDR2 ANQGSEA. The CDR3 here is CSAGTGTANTEAFF. CDR3 nucleotide sequence: TGCAGCGCCGGAACCGGGACAGCGAACACTGAAGCTTTCTTT.

This clonotype was counted only a few times. J is TRBJ2-7 and V is TRBV6-2 or TRBV6-3; 9 positions match TRBD2. After removal of 7 bases from V and 2 bases from J, the junction contained 12 bases not matched to a gene. Germline loops: CDR1 MNHEY, CDR2 SVGEGT. The CDR3 has 16 amino acids. The chain's CDR3 is CASMSSGSASPYEQYF. The CDR3 DNA reads TGTGCCAGCATGAGTAGCGGGAGCGCGTCCCCCTACGAGCAGTACTTC.

In its sample, this clonotype was seen a few times. The J gene is TRBJ2-3, the V gene TRBV14; 8 bases map to TRBD1. The J segment lost 1 base and the V segment lost 4 bases, leaving 13 bases of the junction unmatched. Germline values: CDR1 SGHDN, CDR2 FVKESK. The CDR3 runs to 18 residues. The CDR3 spells CASSPRYRTGPRTDTQYF. CDR3 bases: TGTGCCAGCAGCCCCCGATACCGGACAGGGCCTCGCACAGATACGCAGTATTTT.

This sequence joins TRBV10-3 and TRBJ1-1, with 10 bases fitting TRBD1. V dropped 2 bases and J dropped 4; count of bases not matched to a gene: 4. There are 15 residues in the CDR3. The germline CDR1 and CDR2 sequences are ENHRY and SYGVKD. The CDR3 coding sequence is TGTGCCATCAGTGAGCTGGGACAGGGGACCACTGAAGCTTTCTTT. This translates into CAISELGQGTTEAFF.

This clonotype showed up just a few times. The rearrangement uses TRBV4-2 and TRBJ2-1; TRBD2 aligns across 8 bases. V shed 0 bases, J shed 4 bases, and the junction held 11 bases outside the gene matches. Germline V gives CDR1 LGHNA, CDR2 YNFKEQ. This CDR3 contains 18 residues. This CDR3 reads CASSQDFPSGLVYNEQFF. The CDR3 DNA follows: TGTGCCAGCAGCCAAGATTTTCCTTCGGGACTAGTTTACAATGAGCAGTTCTTC.